These T cell receptor beta chains were read from a single sample in a study of regulatory T cells in long-lasting Graves disease. TCRdb re-called the multiplex PCR reads with MiXCR, one entry per CDR3 protein. This sample carries over 650,000 distinct CDR3 sequences, around 30% of them seen once, and the ten largest clones take around 40%. The sample in question was peripheral blood mononuclear cells (PBMCs), obtained when the disease was refractory, from a patient treated with antithyroid drugs. The origin of the receptors is a female donor with Graves disease. Each CDR3 is given with its conserved first and last residue. A D gene is named only where the DNA matches it firmly. For some rows the clone size is stated as once, few or many, or as a class when expanded; others skip it.

V gene: TRBV6-1; clone size: few; D gene: TRBD2; J gene: TRBJ2-7; CDR3 DNA: TGTGCCAGCAGCCCACTTACAGCGGGGGTGTACGAGCAGTACTTC; CDR3 protein: CASSPLTAGVYEQYF
V gene: TRBV3-1; clone size: -; D gene: TRBD1; J gene: TRBJ1-2; CDR3 DNA: TGTGCCAGCAGCCAACTCCGGGACAGGGCTTATGGCTACACCTTC; CDR3 protein: CASSQLRDRAYGYTF
V gene: TRBV28; clone size: few; D gene: -; J gene: TRBJ1-1; CDR3 DNA: TGTGCCAGCAGTGCCGGGACACAGAACACTGAAGCTTTCTTT; CDR3 protein: CASSAGTQNTEAFF
V gene: TRBV12-3/TRBV12-4; clone size: few; D gene: -; J gene: TRBJ1-2; CDR3 DNA: TGTGCCAGCAGCCTAGGGCCCCACTATGGCTACACCTTC; CDR3 protein: CASSLGPHYGYTF
V gene: TRBV10-3; clone size: few; D gene: -; J gene: TRBJ2-5; CDR3 DNA: TGTGCCATCAGTGAGTCTCGAGCGGGTGAGACCCAGTACTTC; CDR3 protein: CAISESRAGETQYF
V gene: TRBV7-9; clone size: few; D gene: -; J gene: TRBJ1-1; CDR3 DNA: TGTGCCAGCAGTCCCATCACAGGGCACACTGAAGCTTTCTTT; CDR3 protein: CASSPITGHTEAFF
V gene: TRBV11-2; clone size: few; D gene: TRBD1; J gene: TRBJ1-1; CDR3 DNA: TGTGCCAGCAGCTCCTACCCCCAAGGACAGGGGACGGATGAAGCTTTCTTT; CDR3 protein: CASSSYPQGQGTDEAFF
V gene: TRBV5-1; clone size: many; D gene: -; J gene: TRBJ2-2; CDR3 DNA: TGCGCCAGCAGCTTGGATTCGCGGAGCGGCGGGGAGCTGTTTTTT; CDR3 protein: CASSLDSRSGGELFF
V gene: TRBV7-8; clone size: few; D gene: -; J gene: TRBJ1-5; CDR3 DNA: TGTGCCAGCAGCTCGGACAGCATCCATCAGCCCCAGCATTTT; CDR3 protein: CASSSDSIHQPQHF
V gene: TRBV30; clone size: few; D gene: -; J gene: TRBJ2-5; CDR3 DNA: TGTGCCTGGAGTGCAGGGACAGAGACCCAGTACTTC; CDR3 protein: CAWSAGTETQYF
V gene: TRBV30; clone size: few; D gene: -; J gene: TRBJ1-3; CDR3 DNA: TGTGCCTCCTCCCCCCCGTACTCTGGAAACACCATATATTTT; CDR3 protein: CASSPPYSGNTIYF
V gene: TRBV7-2; clone size: many; D gene: TRBD1; J gene: TRBJ1-5; CDR3 DNA: TGTGCCAGCAGCTTAGGACAGGGGGACGGTCAGCCCCAGCATTTT; CDR3 protein: CASSLGQGDGQPQHF
V gene: TRBV5-1; clone size: -; D gene: -; J gene: TRBJ1-1; CDR3 DNA: TGCGCCAGCAGCTTTTGGGGGACCTCGGAACTGAACACTGAAGCTTTCTTT; CDR3 protein: CASSFWGTSELNTEAFF
V gene: TRBV25-1; clone size: few; D gene: TRBD1; J gene: TRBJ2-7; CDR3 DNA: TGTGCCAGCAGTGGATCGCACGGACAGGGGGCGACCTACGAGCAGTACTTC; CDR3 protein: CASSGSHGQGATYEQYF
V gene: TRBV11-2; clone size: -; D gene: -; J gene: TRBJ1-3; CDR3 DNA: TGTGCCAGCAGCTTAGATCGGACAACTGGAAACACCATATATTTT; CDR3 protein: CASSLDRTTGNTIYF
V gene: TRBV30; clone size: -; D gene: TRBD2; J gene: TRBJ2-5; CDR3 DNA: TGTGCCTGGAGGGGACTAGCGGGAGAGACCCAGTACTTC; CDR3 protein: CAWRGLAGETQYF
V gene: TRBV10-3; clone size: many; D gene: TRBD1; J gene: TRBJ1-2; CDR3 DNA: TGTGCCATCAGCCGGGACAGGGGGGGCTACACCTTC; CDR3 protein: CAISRDRGGYTF
V gene: TRBV3-1; clone size: -; D gene: -; J gene: TRBJ1-3; CDR3 DNA: TGTGCCAGCAGCCAAGAGTCCGGCCAAGGAGGCACCATATATTTT; CDR3 protein: CASSQESGQGGTIYF
V gene: TRBV28; clone size: many; D gene: -; J gene: TRBJ1-5; CDR3 DNA: TGTGCCAGCAGGGGAGAGGGGCCCAATCAGCCCCAGCATTTT; CDR3 protein: CASRGEGPNQPQHF
V gene: TRBV27; clone size: many; D gene: -; J gene: TRBJ2-7; CDR3 DNA: TGTGCCAGCAGAGACTATAGCGCCAGCTCCTACGAGCAGTACTTC; CDR3 protein: CASRDYSASSYEQYF
V gene: TRBV19; clone size: -; D gene: TRBD1; J gene: TRBJ1-1; CDR3 DNA: TGTGCCAGTAGTCGCAGGGGGCAGTTTGACACTGAAGCTTTCTTT; CDR3 protein: CASSRRGQFDTEAFF
V gene: TRBV5-5; clone size: -; D gene: TRBD1; J gene: TRBJ1-1; CDR3 DNA: TGCGCCAGCAGCTTTAGGACAGGGGACACTGAAGCTTTCTTT; CDR3 protein: CASSFRTGDTEAFF
V gene: TRBV12-3/TRBV12-4; clone size: few; D gene: TRBD2; J gene: TRBJ2-5; CDR3 DNA: TGTGCCAGCACCAGCCCGGGACTAGCGGGAGAAGAGACCCAGTACTTC; CDR3 protein: CASTSPGLAGEETQYF
V gene: TRBV2; clone size: many; D gene: -; J gene: TRBJ1-3; CDR3 DNA: TGTGCCAGCAGTGAGTCGGCGGGAAGCTCTGGAAACACCATATATTTT; CDR3 protein: CASSESAGSSGNTIYF
V gene: TRBV5-1; clone size: -; D gene: -; J gene: TRBJ2-5; CDR3 DNA: TGCGCCAGCAGCCCAGGACTCCTGGTAGTAAAGGAGACCCAGTACTTC; CDR3 protein: CASSPGLLVVKETQYF
V gene: TRBV28; clone size: many; D gene: -; J gene: TRBJ2-7; CDR3 DNA: TGTGCCAGCAGCTCCGGATACAATTACTACGAGCAGTACTTC; CDR3 protein: CASSSGYNYYEQYF
V gene: TRBV5-1; clone size: few; D gene: -; J gene: TRBJ1-2; CDR3 DNA: TGCGCCAGCAGCTTGATTTTGGGGGTTGGCTACACCTTC; CDR3 protein: CASSLILGVGYTF
V gene: TRBV11-2; clone size: -; D gene: TRBD2; J gene: TRBJ2-7; CDR3 DNA: TGTGCCAGCCGTAGACTAGCGCTATCCCACGAGCAGTACTTC; CDR3 protein: CASRRLALSHEQYF
V gene: TRBV7-9; clone size: -; D gene: -; J gene: TRBJ1-1; CDR3 DNA: TGTGCCAGCAGCTCGCGGACGCCGGGAGCTTTCTTT; CDR3 protein: CASSSRTPGAFF
V gene: TRBV20-1; clone size: -; D gene: -; J gene: TRBJ1-5; CDR3 DNA: TGCAGTGCTAGCCAGCAGGTAGGGAATCAGCCCCAGCATTTT; CDR3 protein: CSASQQVGNQPQHF
V gene: TRBV2; clone size: many; D gene: TRBD2; J gene: TRBJ2-7; CDR3 DNA: TGTGCCAGCAGTGTGAAGCGGGAGGGGGTCGAGCAGTACTTC; CDR3 protein: CASSVKREGVEQYF
V gene: TRBV19; clone size: few; D gene: -; J gene: TRBJ2-2; CDR3 DNA: TGTGCCAGTAGTATAGTAGCTACCGGGGAGCTGTTTTTT; CDR3 protein: CASSIVATGELFF
V gene: TRBV7-8; clone size: few; D gene: -; J gene: TRBJ1-5; CDR3 DNA: TGTGCCAGCAGCTTAGTTGCAGGAGGACATAGCAATCAGCCCCAGCATTTT; CDR3 protein: CASSLVAGGHSNQPQHF
V gene: TRBV6-1; clone size: -; D gene: -; J gene: TRBJ1-2; CDR3 DNA: TGTGCCAGCAGTGAAGGGAGGAACCAAGGGTATGGCTACACCTTC; CDR3 protein: CASSEGRNQGYGYTF
V gene: TRBV28; clone size: few; D gene: -; J gene: TRBJ1-5; CDR3 DNA: TGTGCCAGCAGAGATATCAGGGTGGGTCAGCCCCAGCATTTT; CDR3 protein: CASRDIRVGQPQHF
V gene: TRBV3-1; clone size: -; D gene: -; J gene: TRBJ1-1; CDR3 DNA: TGTGCCAGCAGCCAAGAACGGGGGTACACTGAAGCTTTCTTT; CDR3 protein: CASSQERGYTEAFF
V gene: TRBV7-9; clone size: many; D gene: -; J gene: TRBJ1-2; CDR3 DNA: TGTGCCAGCAGCTTAGAAGGCGCGCGAGGCTACACCTTC; CDR3 protein: CASSLEGARGYTF
V gene: TRBV7-3; clone size: -; D gene: -; J gene: TRBJ2-1; CDR3 DNA: TGTGCCAGCAGCTTAGGTGCTAGATGGGCCAGCTCCTACAATGAGCAGTTCTTC; CDR3 protein: CASSLGARWASSYNEQFF
V gene: TRBV12-3/TRBV12-4; clone size: few; D gene: -; J gene: TRBJ1-6; CDR3 DNA: TGTGCCAGCAGGTGGACAGATAATTCACCCCTCCACTTT; CDR3 protein: CASRWTDNSPLHF
V gene: TRBV3-1; clone size: -; D gene: -; J gene: TRBJ2-7; CDR3 DNA: TGTGCCAGCAGCCAAGACCAGCGGAGGGCCTACGAGCAGTACTTC; CDR3 protein: CASSQDQRRAYEQYF
V gene: TRBV3-1; clone size: few; D gene: TRBD1; J gene: TRBJ1-2; CDR3 DNA: TGTGCCAGCAGCCATCTCATCGGGACAGCCTATGGCTACACCTTC; CDR3 protein: CASSHLIGTAYGYTF
V gene: TRBV6-1; clone size: few; D gene: TRBD1; J gene: TRBJ1-4; CDR3 DNA: TGTGCCAGCGGGGGACAGGGTGGTGAAAAACTGTTTTTT; CDR3 protein: CASGGQGGEKLFF
V gene: TRBV20-1; clone size: -; D gene: TRBD2; J gene: TRBJ2-1; CDR3 DNA: TGCAGTGCGGATAGCGGGAGCTCCTACAATGAGCAGTTCTTC; CDR3 protein: CSADSGSSYNEQFF
V gene: TRBV19; clone size: -; D gene: TRBD1; J gene: TRBJ1-1; CDR3 DNA: TGTGCCAGTAGTACGACCGGGACAGGGGTCATGAACACTGAAGCTTTCTTT; CDR3 protein: CASSTTGTGVMNTEAFF
V gene: TRBV14; clone size: few; D gene: TRBD1; J gene: TRBJ1-1; CDR3 DNA: TGTGCCAGCAGCCCCCGGGACAGGGCCACTGAAGCTTTCTTT; CDR3 protein: CASSPRDRATEAFF
V gene: TRBV19; clone size: -; D gene: -; J gene: TRBJ1-2; CDR3 DNA: TGTGCCAGTAGTATTTCTCTGGTCAGAGCCTATGGCTACACCTTC; CDR3 protein: CASSISLVRAYGYTF
V gene: TRBV3-1; clone size: few; D gene: TRBD1; J gene: TRBJ1-2; CDR3 DNA: TGTGCCAGCAGCCAAGGCAGGGGGGCTGGGTATGGCTACACCTTC; CDR3 protein: CASSQGRGAGYGYTF
V gene: TRBV5-1; clone size: -; D gene: -; J gene: TRBJ1-1; CDR3 DNA: TGCGCCAGCAGCCTCGCGACAGATATTGCTGAAGCTTTCTTT; CDR3 protein: CASSLATDIAEAFF
V gene: TRBV20-1; clone size: few; D gene: TRBD2; J gene: TRBJ2-7; CDR3 DNA: TGCAGTGCCCGAAGGACTAGCGGGAGCCCATACGAGCAGTACTTC; CDR3 protein: CSARRTSGSPYEQYF
V gene: TRBV5-1; clone size: -; D gene: -; J gene: TRBJ1-4; CDR3 DNA: TGCGCCAGCAGCCTCAGGGAGAGTAGAACTAATGAAAAACTGTTTTTT; CDR3 protein: CASSLRESRTNEKLFF
V gene: TRBV19; clone size: -; D gene: -; J gene: TRBJ1-1; CDR3 DNA: TGTGCCATAAGAGCTACACGCGGCACTGAAGCTTTCTTT; CDR3 protein: CAIRATRGTEAFF
V gene: TRBV9; clone size: once; D gene: -; J gene: TRBJ2-5; CDR3 DNA: TGTGCCAGCAGCGTAGACTGGGGCCAAGAGACCCAGTACTTC; CDR3 protein: CASSVDWGQETQYF
V gene: TRBV7-9; clone size: -; D gene: TRBD1; J gene: TRBJ1-2; CDR3 DNA: TGTGCCAGCAGCTTAAAGGGGGCGGACGGCTACACCTTC; CDR3 protein: CASSLKGADGYTF
V gene: TRBV5-1; clone size: -; D gene: -; J gene: TRBJ1-1; CDR3 DNA: TGCGCCAGCAGTAGGGAAGCCGGGACCCGGCTGAACACTGAAGCTTTCTTT; CDR3 protein: CASSREAGTRLNTEAFF
V gene: TRBV4-1; clone size: -; D gene: -; J gene: TRBJ1-4; CDR3 DNA: TGCGCCAGCAGCCCCGGAGGCCAGTATGAAAAACTGTTTTTT; CDR3 protein: CASSPGGQYEKLFF
V gene: TRBV6-5; clone size: many; D gene: -; J gene: TRBJ2-7; CDR3 DNA: TGTGCCAGCAGTTCCCCGCGGGACGGCGAGCAGTACTTC; CDR3 protein: CASSSPRDGEQYF
V gene: TRBV4-1; clone size: -; D gene: -; J gene: TRBJ2-7; CDR3 DNA: TGCGCCAGCAGCCAAGATTTCCAGGGTTACGAGCAGTACTTC; CDR3 protein: CASSQDFQGYEQYF
V gene: TRBV5-5; clone size: few; D gene: -; J gene: TRBJ1-5; CDR3 DNA: TGTGCCAGCAGCTTGGAATCAGGGGTACGCAATCAGCCCCAGCATTTT; CDR3 protein: CASSLESGVRNQPQHF
V gene: TRBV28; clone size: few; D gene: TRBD1; J gene: TRBJ1-2; CDR3 DNA: TGTGCCAGCAGACCGACAGGGGGACAGCGCTATGGCTACACCTTC; CDR3 protein: CASRPTGGQRYGYTF